This T cell receptor (beta chain) is from a study of a mutant IDH1 vaccine in newly diagnosed glioma. About the study: Once 4-6 weeks had passed after radiotherapy alone, vaccination started, or it started with temozolomide cycles.

The CDR3 covers 15 residues. Per the germline V gene, CDR1 is MNHNY and CDR2 is SVGAGI (reference sequence). V trimming: 6 bases; J trimming: 8 bases; junction bases outside the gene matches: 9. Some clones are missing from TCRdb's copy, which holds only in-frame ones; the method was immunoSEQ multiplex PCR. The repertoire holds under 70,000 clones, with roughly 84% as singletons. Regarding this clone: Its antigen is as yet unknown.

Noted time point: week 23, last vaccination. The vaccine gave 300 ug of a 20-mer mutant IDH1 peptide subcutaneously per dose. The starting material was PBMCs, obtained from a glioma patient whose treatment included an IDH1 peptide vaccine. The chain joins TRBV6-6 to TRBJ1-4; 10 bases agree with TRBD1. This receptor was obtained from a young man with glioma. The CDR3 sequence: CASRVIPGQGEKLFF. In nucleotides, the CDR3 is TGTGCCAGCAGGGTAATACCGGGACAGGGGGAAAAACTGTTTTTT.